This T cell receptor (beta chain) derives from a study of identical twins. Template switching supplied a universal primer site; unique molecular identifiers were carried on the cDNA. TCRdb re-called the 5' RACE reads with MiXCR, one entry per CDR3 protein. The sample has some 1,600,000 distinct CDR3 sequences, around 29% seen once. Notes on this clonotype: Its antigen remains unidentified.

Everyone who gave samples was a healthy Caucasian. General study results and limits: Findings came from cross-sectional statistics, without long-term follow-up of donors.

CDR3 length equals 16 residues. CDR1 is MNHEY, CDR2 SMNVEV, per germline (reference sequence). Trimming took off 0 bases at V and 2 bases at J, with 13 bases between the two ends. Sample: cord blood. This receptor was taken from a newborn girl in good health. The V gene is TRBV27, the J gene TRBJ1-1; no firm D call. The CDR3 here is CASSLSGVGRNTEAFF. The CDR3, as DNA: TGTGCCAGCAGTTTATCCGGGGTAGGGCGAAACACTGAAGCTTTCTTT.